Sequencing of this T cell receptor (beta chain) was carried out in a study of T cell responses to AZD1222 COVID-19 vaccine. General study results and limits: Donors in the cohort were predominantly white British and more often female, and clonal diversity was possibly underestimated.

This clone was seen a single time. What it binds is unknown. CDR3 length: 13 residues. The ends were cut back, 1 base at V and 11 bases at J, with 12 bases in the middle. Data came from immunoSEQ multiplex PCR; TCRdb stores just in-frame clones and leaves some out. The sample carries about 100,000 clones, approximately 88% recorded once. The sequence came from an adult in good health. This specimen consisted of peripheral blood, obtained on day 0 of AZD1222 vaccination. The chain uses TRBV12-3 or TRBV12-4 and TRBJ1-5, with D possibly being TRBD1 (5 bases). This chain's CDR3 is CASSLETTVAQHF. CDR3 nucleotide sequence: TGTGCCAGCAGTTTAGAGACGACAGTGGCCCAGCATTTT.